This T cell receptor beta chain was recovered during a study of cytotoxic CD8 clonotypes in ibrutinib-treated CLL. Overall study context: Each sample contained, on average, under 270,000 productive templates and tens of thousands of productive rearrangements. Findings and caveats of the study: Patients showed higher baseline clonality than age-matched healthy donors, and it tracked circulating CD8+ T-cell counts.

Germline V gene lookup returns CDR1 MDHEN and CDR2 SYDVKM. The CDR3 runs 16 residues. The V and J ends lost 2 bases and 6 bases respectively, with 18 bases between them. In regard to this clone: The target antigen is unknown.

TCRdb's table, derived via immunoSEQ multiplex PCR, lists solely in-frame clones and lacks some. The sample holds tens of thousands of clones, 55% to 70% seen once. This clonotype originated in a human donor with chronic lymphocytic leukemia. The specimen was PBMCs, collected at disease progression, from a patient treated with ibrutinib. The J gene is TRBJ2-3, the V gene TRBV28; the D call may be TRBD1 or TRBD2 (5 bases each). The CDR3 bases are TGTGCCAGCAGTTTAAGTCGTTGGCTAGAGGGGGATACGCAGTATTTT. It encodes CASSLSRWLEGDTQYF.